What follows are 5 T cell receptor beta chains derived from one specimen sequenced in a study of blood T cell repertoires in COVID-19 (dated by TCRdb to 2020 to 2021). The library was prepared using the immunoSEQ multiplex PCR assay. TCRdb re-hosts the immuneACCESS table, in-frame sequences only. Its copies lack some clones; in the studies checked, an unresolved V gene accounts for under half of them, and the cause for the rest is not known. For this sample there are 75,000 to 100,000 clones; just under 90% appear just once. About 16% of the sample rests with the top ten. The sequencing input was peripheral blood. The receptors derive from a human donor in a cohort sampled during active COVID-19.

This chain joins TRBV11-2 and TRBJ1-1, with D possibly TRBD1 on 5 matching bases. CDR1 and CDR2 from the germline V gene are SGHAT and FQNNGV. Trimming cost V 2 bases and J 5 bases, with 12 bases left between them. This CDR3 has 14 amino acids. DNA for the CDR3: TGTGCCAGCAGCTTACCCTGGGGGGAAACTGAAGCTTTCTTT. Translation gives CASSLPWGETEAFF.

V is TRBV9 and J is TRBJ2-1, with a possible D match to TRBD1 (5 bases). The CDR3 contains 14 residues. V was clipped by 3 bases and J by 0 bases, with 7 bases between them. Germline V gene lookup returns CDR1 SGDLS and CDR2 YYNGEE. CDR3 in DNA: TGTGCCAGCAGCGAGACAGTCTCCTACAATGAGCAGTTCTTC. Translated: CASSETVSYNEQFF.

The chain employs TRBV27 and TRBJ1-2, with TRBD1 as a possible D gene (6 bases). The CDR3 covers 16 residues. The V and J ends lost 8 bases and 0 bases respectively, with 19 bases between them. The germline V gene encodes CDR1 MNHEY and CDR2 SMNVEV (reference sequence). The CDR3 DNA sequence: TGTGCCAGCTGGCCAGGTACAGGGCCCTCTAACTATGGCTACACCTTC. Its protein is CASWPGTGPSNYGYTF.

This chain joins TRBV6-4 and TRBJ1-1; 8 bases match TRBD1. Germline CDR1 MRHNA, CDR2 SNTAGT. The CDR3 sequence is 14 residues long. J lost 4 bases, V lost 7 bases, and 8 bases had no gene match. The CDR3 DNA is TGTGCCAGCACCAAGGACAGGGAAAGCACTGAAGCTTTCTTT. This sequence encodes CASTKDRESTEAFF.

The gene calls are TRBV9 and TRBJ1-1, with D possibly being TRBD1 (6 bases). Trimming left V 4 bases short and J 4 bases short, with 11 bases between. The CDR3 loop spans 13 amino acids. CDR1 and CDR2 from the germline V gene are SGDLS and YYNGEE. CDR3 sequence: CASSKQGITEAFF. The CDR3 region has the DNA TGTGCCAGCAGCAAACAGGGCATCACTGAAGCTTTCTTT.